The sample holds a few counts of the clone carrying this TCR beta chain. Its antigen is unknown. The data belong to a study of T cell repertoires in cytomegalovirus infection. TCRdb redid the calling of the reads with MiXCR, one entry per CDR3 protein. The repertoire includes 300,000 to 400,000 distinct CDR3 sequences, about 25% of them detected once, and about 14% sits in the top ten. The germline V gene encodes CDR1 SGHAT and CDR2 FQNNGV. The V gene end was trimmed by 5 bases and the J gene end by 8 bases; junction bases not matched to a gene: 8. This CDR3 comprises 14 residues. This clonotype was obtained from a human donor in good health (CMV status not recorded). Some clones in this sample may be carry-over from other donors' samples. The V gene is TRBV11-2, the J gene TRBJ1-4, with 7 bases aligning to TRBD1. The source material was cultured PBMCs, sampled from culture after CMV antigen stimulation. The CDR3 region is CASSQDRSREKLFF. The CDR3 nucleotides read TGTGCCAGCAGCCAGGACAGGAGTAGAGAAAAACTGTTTTTT. The variable domain in full, completed from reference TRBV11-2 and TRBJ1-4, reads EAGVAQSPRYKIIEKRQSVAFWCNPISGHATLYWYQQILGQGPKLLIQFQNNGVVDDSQLPKDRFSAERLKGVDSTLKIQPAKLEDSAVYLCASSQDRSREKLFFGSGTQLSVL.